Following are 21 T cell receptor beta chains from one sample sequenced in a study of blood T cell repertoires in COVID-19. The repertoire was sequenced with immunoSEQ multiplex PCR; TCRdb's copy has only in-frame clones and lacks some. The repertoire has about 88,000 clones, nearly 90% of them found once; the top ten carry about 2.7%. Sequencing was done on a sample of peripheral blood. All receptors come from a woman of 80 years or more with acute or convalescent COVID-19.

The V call is TRBV6-2 or TRBV6-3, the J call TRBJ2-2, with 12 bases lining up with TRBD2. Germline V gene sequence: CDR1 MNHEY, CDR2 SVGEGT. The CDR3 is made up of 15 amino acids. After removal of 6 bases from V and 6 bases from J, the junction contained 5 bases not matched to a gene. The CDR3 loop reads CASSLAGGLSGELFF. Here the CDR3 DNA reads TGTGCCAGCAGCCTAGCGGGAGGGTTGTCCGGGGAGCTGTTTTTT.

This chain joins TRBV7-2 and TRBJ2-7, with TRBD1 matching over 8 bases. The V and J ends lost 5 bases and 4 bases, in that order; junction bases with no gene match: 1. The CDR3 is 12 residues long. CDR1 and CDR2 from the germline V gene are SGHTA and FQGNSA. The CDR3 DNA reads TGTGCCAGCAGCCGGACAGGGTACGAGCAGTACTTC. Translated, it gives CASSRTGYEQYF. Filled out from reference TRBV7-2 and TRBJ2-7, the complete variable domain reads GAGVSQSPSNKVTEKGKDVELRCDPISGHTALYWYRQSLGQGLEFLIYFQGNSAPDKSGLPSDRFSAERTGGSVSTLTIQRTQQEDSAVYLCASSRTGYEQYFGPGTRLTVT.

The rearrangement links TRBV4-3 to TRBJ1-2; D is ambiguous. Trimming took 2 bases from V and 8 from J, leaving 21 bases between them. This CDR3 has 16 residues. Germline CDR1 is LGHNA and CDR2 is YSLEER. The CDR3 loop reads CASSQTGPAGSEGYTF. CDR3 sequence (DNA): TGCGCCAGCAGCCAAACCGGCCCAGCGGGGAGTGAGGGCTACACCTTC.

This chain uses TRBV10-3 with TRBJ1-1; no reliable D call. Trimming pared 10 bases from V and 0 bases from J, leaving 12 bases between. The CDR3 runs 13 residues. Germline CDR1 ENHRY, CDR2 SYGVKD. CDR3 sequence reads: CASFTGMNTEAFF. The CDR3 coding sequence is TGTGCCAGCTTTACGGGAATGAACACTGAAGCTTTCTTT.

V is TRBV11-2 and J is TRBJ1-1; D call uncertain. Per the germline V gene, CDR1 is SGHAT and CDR2 is FQNNGV. V was trimmed by 5 bases and J by 1 base, leaving 11 bases between them. This CDR3 comprises 14 residues. The CDR3 protein is CASSPSRANTEAFF. The CDR3 nucleotides read TGTGCCAGCAGCCCCTCGAGGGCGAACACTGAAGCTTTCTTT. The full variable domain, rest sourced from reference TRBV11-2 and TRBJ1-1, is EAGVAQSPRYKIIEKRQSVAFWCNPISGHATLYWYQQILGQGPKLLIQFQNNGVVDDSQLPKDRFSAERLKGVDSTLKIQPAKLEDSAVYLCASSPSRANTEAFFGQGTRLTVV.

The rearrangement uses TRBV28 and TRBJ2-1, with 9 positions matching TRBD2. The trim removed 6 bases at V and 12 bases at J, leaving 15 bases unmatched. Per the germline V gene, CDR1 is MDHEN and CDR2 is SYDVKM. The CDR3 is made up of 15 amino acids. CDR3 nucleotide sequence: TGTGCCAGCAGCCCCCTAAGGCGGGAGGGTGGTGGGCAGTTCTTC. Amino acids: CASSPLRREGGGQFF.

V and J are TRBV18 and TRBJ2-7, with D hard to call. The CDR3 runs to 15 residues. V was shortened by 3 bases and J by 4 bases, with 16 bases between the two germline ends. The germline V gene has CDR1 KGHSH and CDR2 LQKENI. CDR3 sequence (DNA): TGTGCCAGCTCACCTTCGGCAGTAAGAGGATACGAGCAGTACTTC. Its protein product is CASSPSAVRGYEQYF.

This sequence joins TRBV11-2 and TRBJ1-1, with D unclear. V lost 4 bases and J lost 2, with 11 bases in between. Germline V gene sequence: CDR1 SGHAT, CDR2 FQNNGV. This CDR3 has 14 residues. CDR3 region: CASSSVGANTEAFF. The CDR3 DNA reads TGTGCCAGCAGCTCCGTGGGCGCTAACACTGAAGCTTTCTTT.

The chain has TRBV18 and TRBJ1-3; possible D gene TRBD1, 6 bases. Trimming removed 3 bases at V and 2 bases at J, with 8 bases between. The CDR3 sequence is 14 residues long. Germline lookup yields CDR1 KGHSH and CDR2 LQKENI. The CDR3 protein is CASSPGHTGNTIYF. The CDR3 DNA reads as TGTGCCAGCTCACCGGGACATACTGGAAACACCATATATTTT.

The V gene is TRBV10-3, the J gene TRBJ2-7; 9 bases map to TRBD2. Germline V gives CDR1 ENHRY, CDR2 SYGVKD. The J segment lost 2 bases and the V segment lost 2 bases, leaving 4 bases of the junction unmatched. CDR3 size: 15 residues. The CDR3, as DNA: TGTGCCATCAGTGAGAGAAGCGGGGGGCCCTACGAGCAGTACTTC. Translation gives CAISERSGGPYEQYF.

This rearrangement joins TRBV25-1 to TRBJ1-6; the match to TRBD1 covers 9 bases. Germline CDR1 and CDR2: MGHDK and SYGVNS. J gave up 8 bases and V 6 bases, and 2 bases lay outside the gene matches. There are 13 residues in the CDR3. For the CDR3, the DNA is TGTGCCAGCAGACAGGGGGCGTATTCACCCCTCCACTTT. Its protein product is CASRQGAYSPLHF.

The chain couples TRBV27 to TRBJ1-3, with TRBD1 as a possible D gene (5 bases). Germline-derived CDR1 and CDR2 are MNHEY and SMNVEV (reference sequence). The CDR3 extends over 16 amino acids. Trimming cost V 5 bases and J 0 bases, with 14 bases left between them. DNA for the CDR3: TGTGCCAGCAGTATCTCTCCAGGGATCTCTGGAAACACCATATATTTT. Encoded protein: CASSISPGISGNTIYF.

V usage is TRBV7-8 and J usage is TRBJ2-1; a possible D gene is TRBD2 (7 bases). The V end lost 5 bases, the J end lost 2 bases, and 16 bases lay between the germline ends. Germline V gives CDR1 SGHVS, CDR2 FQNEAQ. The CDR3 loop spans 16 amino acids. CDR3 sequence: CASSPRRGGAYNEQFF. The CDR3 bases are TGTGCCAGCAGCCCGCGCCGAGGGGGGGCCTACAATGAGCAGTTCTTC.

This chain connects TRBV7-3 to TRBJ2-5, with TRBD2 identical over 12 bases. Germline V gene data show CDR1 as SGHTA and CDR2 as FQGTGA. Trimming at V came to 5 bases and at J to 8 bases, leaving 9 bases not matched to a gene. The CDR3 consists of 15 residues. This chain's CDR3 is CASSLGLAGSTTQYF. CDR3 sequence (DNA): TGTGCCAGCAGCCTCGGACTAGCGGGGAGTACAACCCAGTACTTC.

This chain connects TRBV11-2 to TRBJ2-1, with 8 bases matching TRBD2. V dropped 0 bases and J dropped 8; count of bases not matched to a gene: 6. The length of the CDR3 is 15 residues. Per germline, CDR1 SGHAT and CDR2 FQNNGV. The CDR3 sequence: CASSLDGRAGDEQFF. CDR3 nucleotide sequence: TGTGCCAGCAGCTTAGACGGGAGGGCCGGCGATGAGCAGTTCTTC.

V and J are TRBV6-2 or TRBV6-3 and TRBJ1-2; TRBD1 matches 10 bases. The CDR3 sequence is 14 residues long. Germline-derived CDR1 and CDR2 are MNHEY and SVGEGT. V shed 5 bases, J shed 5 bases, and the junction held 5 bases outside the gene matches. The DNA of the CDR3 is TGTGCCAGCAGTCCATGGACAGGGGGGTATGGCTACACCTTC. Translated: CASSPWTGGYGYTF.

This clone was seen more than once but under ten times. CDR3 region: CASSYGGGSGNTIYF. CDR3 coding DNA: TGTGCCAGCAGTTACGGCGGGGGCTCTGGAAACACCATATATTTT. The chain links TRBV6-6 to TRBJ1-3; the D gene is possibly TRBD1 (5 bases). This CDR3 region has 15 residues. Trimming removed 2 bases from V and 0 bases from J, with 8 bases in between. Germline V gives CDR1 MNHNY, CDR2 SVGAGI (reference sequence).

The chain recombines TRBV19 with TRBJ1-5, with 11 bases identical to TRBD1. Trimming removed 4 bases from V and 1 base from J; junction bases left unmatched: 9. The V gene's germline CDR1 is LNHDA and CDR2 SQIVND (reference sequence). The CDR3 covers 18 residues. CDR3 protein: CASSKRTGGIGSNQPQHF. The CDR3 coding sequence is TGTGCCAGTAGTAAGAGGACAGGGGGCATAGGGAGCAATCAGCCCCAGCATTTT.

This clone was detected a few times. V and J are TRBV6-1 and TRBJ2-3, with D uncertain. The germline V gene encodes CDR1 MNHNS and CDR2 SASEGT. Trimming shortened V by 2 bases and J by 5 bases, and 11 bases separated the two germline ends. This CDR3 has 14 residues. CDR3 sequence: CASSERTRQDTQYF. CDR3 DNA: TGTGCCAGCAGTGAACGAACCAGGCAAGATACGCAGTATTTT.

The CDR3 spells CSASRQGANTGELFF. The CDR3 DNA reads TGCAGTGCTAGTCGACAGGGGGCCAACACCGGGGAGCTGTTTTTT. The J gene is TRBJ2-2, the V gene TRBV20-1, with TRBD1 identical over 10 bases. The germline V gene has CDR1 DFQATT and CDR2 SNEGSKA (reference sequence). V lost 3 bases, J lost 2 bases, and 3 bases stayed unmatched. The CDR3 has 15 residues.

The chain uses TRBV3-1 (or the pseudogene TRBV3-2) and TRBJ2-5; 11 nucleotides align to TRBD2. After removal of 0 bases from V and 5 bases from J, the junction contained 11 bases not matched to a gene. The CDR3 consists of 18 residues. The germline CDR1 and CDR2 sequences are LGHDT and YNNKEL (reference sequence). In nucleotides, the CDR3 is TGTGCCAGCAGCCAAGAAGGCCTACTAGCGGGAGCAGTCGAGACCCAGTACTTC. Amino acid sequence: CASSQEGLLAGAVETQYF.